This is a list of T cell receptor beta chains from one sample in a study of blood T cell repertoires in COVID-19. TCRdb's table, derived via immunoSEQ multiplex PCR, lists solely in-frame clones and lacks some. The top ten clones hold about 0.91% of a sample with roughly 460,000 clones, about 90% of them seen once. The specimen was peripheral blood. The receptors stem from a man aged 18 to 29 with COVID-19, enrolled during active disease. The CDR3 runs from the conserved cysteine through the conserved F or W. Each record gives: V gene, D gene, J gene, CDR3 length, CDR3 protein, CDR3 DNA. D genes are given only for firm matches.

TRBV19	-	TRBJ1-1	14	CASTPGNMNTEAFF	TGTGCCAGTACCCCGGGAAACATGAACACTGAAGCTTTCTTT
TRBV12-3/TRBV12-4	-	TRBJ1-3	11	CASSTRNTIYF	TGTGCCAGCAGTACTAGAAACACCATATATTTT
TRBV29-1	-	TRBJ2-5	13	CSVGGQLQETQYF	TGCAGCGTTGGCGGGCAGCTCCAAGAGACCCAGTACTTC
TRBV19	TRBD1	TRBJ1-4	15	CASSQQGKANEKLFF	TGTGCCAGTAGTCAACAGGGGAAAGCTAATGAAAAACTGTTTTTT
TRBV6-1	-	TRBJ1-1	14	CASSENRAVTEAFF	TGTGCCAGCAGTGAGAACAGGGCGGTCACTGAAGCTTTCTTT
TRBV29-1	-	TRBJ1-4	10	CSETEEKLFF	TGCAGCGAGACTGAAGAAAAACTGTTTTTT
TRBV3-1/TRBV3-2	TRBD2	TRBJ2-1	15	CASSQGSSGFGEQFF	TGTGCCAGCAGCCAGGGCTCTAGCGGGTTTGGTGAGCAGTTCTTC
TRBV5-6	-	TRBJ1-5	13	CASSLGEVQPQHF	TGTGCCAGCAGCTTGGGAGAGGTTCAGCCCCAGCATTTT
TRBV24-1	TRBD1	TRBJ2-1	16	CATSVTGTGGLNEQFF	TGTGCCACCAGTGTTACCGGGACAGGGGGACTCAATGAGCAGTTCTTC
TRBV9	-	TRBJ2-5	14	CASSVAAGRETQYF	TGTGCCAGCAGCGTAGCTGCAGGGAGGGAGACCCAGTACTTC
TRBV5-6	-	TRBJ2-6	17	CASSFGQLDSGANVLTF	TGTGCCAGCAGCTTCGGACAGCTAGACTCTGGGGCCAACGTCCTGACTTTC
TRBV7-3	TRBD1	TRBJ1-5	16	CASSAGQGKGNQPQHF	TGTGCCAGCAGCGCCGGACAGGGAAAAGGAAATCAGCCCCAGCATTTT
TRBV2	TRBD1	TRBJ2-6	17	CASSSRGLSSGANVLTF	TGTGCCAGCAGTAGCAGGGGGCTCAGCTCTGGGGCCAACGTCCTGACTTTC
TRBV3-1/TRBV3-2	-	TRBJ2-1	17	CASSQHPDGSSYNEQFF	TGTGCCAGCAGCCAACACCCGGACGGGAGCTCCTACAATGAGCAGTTCTTC
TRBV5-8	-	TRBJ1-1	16	CASSYLSAGLGTEAFF	TGTGCCAGCAGCTATCTTTCCGCGGGTCTGGGCACTGAAGCTTTCTTT
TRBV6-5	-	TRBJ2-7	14	CASSYDAGPGEQYF	TGTGCCAGCAGTTATGATGCAGGGCCCGGCGAGCAGTACTTC
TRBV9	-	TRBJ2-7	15	CASSVEGRGVDEQYF	TGTGCCAGCAGCGTAGAGGGCAGGGGGGTCGACGAGCAGTACTTC
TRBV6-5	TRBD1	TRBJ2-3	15	CASRRGQGATDTQYF	TGTGCCAGCAGACGCGGACAGGGGGCAACAGATACGCAGTATTTT
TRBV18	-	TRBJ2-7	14	CASSPETGEYEQYF	TGTGCCAGCTCACCAGAGACGGGTGAATACGAGCAGTACTTC
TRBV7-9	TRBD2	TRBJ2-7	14	CASSSLAGGNEQYF	TGTGCCAGCAGCTCTTTAGCGGGAGGGAACGAGCAGTACTTC
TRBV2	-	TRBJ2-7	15	CASGPPLVGIYEQYF	TGTGCCAGCGGCCCACCACTAGTGGGGATTTACGAGCAGTACTTC
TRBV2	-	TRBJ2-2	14	CASRSGSNTGELFF	TGTGCCAGCAGGAGCGGGTCGAACACCGGGGAGCTGTTTTTT
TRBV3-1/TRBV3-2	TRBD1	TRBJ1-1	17	CASSPGGLTGVNTEAFF	TGTGCCAGCAGCCCGGGGGGCCTGACAGGGGTGAACACTGAAGCTTTCTTT
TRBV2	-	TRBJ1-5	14	CASSSVQANQPQHF	TGTGCCAGCAGCTCCGTACAGGCAAATCAGCCCCAGCATTTT
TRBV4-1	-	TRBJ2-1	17	CASSQDIEDTRANEQFF	TGCGCCAGCAGCCAAGATATCGAGGACACCCGGGCCAATGAGCAGTTCTTC
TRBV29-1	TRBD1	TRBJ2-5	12	CSAGTAQETQYF	TGCAGCGCCGGGACAGCGCAAGAGACCCAGTACTTC
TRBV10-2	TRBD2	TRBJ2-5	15	CASRLAGGRQETQYF	TGCGCCAGCAGGTTAGCGGGAGGGAGGCAAGAGACCCAGTACTTC
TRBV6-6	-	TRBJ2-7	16	CASSLGGREIAYEQYF	TGTGCCAGCAGTTTGGGGGGGCGGGAGATCGCCTACGAGCAGTACTTC
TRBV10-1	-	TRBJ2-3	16	CASSEGAGLVTDTQYF	TGCGCCAGCAGTGAGGGTGCAGGGTTGGTCACAGATACGCAGTATTTT